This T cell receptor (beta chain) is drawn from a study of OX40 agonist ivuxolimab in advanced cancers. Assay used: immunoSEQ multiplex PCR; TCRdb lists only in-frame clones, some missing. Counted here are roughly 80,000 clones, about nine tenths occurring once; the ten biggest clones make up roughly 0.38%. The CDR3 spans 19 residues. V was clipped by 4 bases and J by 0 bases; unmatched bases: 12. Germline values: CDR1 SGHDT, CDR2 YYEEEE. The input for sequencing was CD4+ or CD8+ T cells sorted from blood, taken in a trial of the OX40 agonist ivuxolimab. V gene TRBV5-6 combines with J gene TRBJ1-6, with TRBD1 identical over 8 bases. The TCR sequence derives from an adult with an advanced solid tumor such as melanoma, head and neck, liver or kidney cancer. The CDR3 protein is CASSTRRDRQSSYNSPLHF. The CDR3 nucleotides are TGTGCCAGCAGCACCAGAAGGGACAGGCAAAGCTCCTATAATTCACCCCTCCACTTT.